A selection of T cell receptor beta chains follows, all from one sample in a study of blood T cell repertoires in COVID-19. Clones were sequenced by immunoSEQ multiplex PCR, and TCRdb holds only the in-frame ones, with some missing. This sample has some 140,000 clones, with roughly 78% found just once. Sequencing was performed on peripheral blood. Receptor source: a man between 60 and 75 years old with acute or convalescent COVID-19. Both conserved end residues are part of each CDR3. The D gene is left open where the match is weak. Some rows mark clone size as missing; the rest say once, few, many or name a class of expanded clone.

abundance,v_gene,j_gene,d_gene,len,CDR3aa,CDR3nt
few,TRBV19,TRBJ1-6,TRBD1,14,CASSLDRGLSPLHF,TGTGCCAGTAGTCTCGACAGGGGGCTCTCACCCCTCCACTTT
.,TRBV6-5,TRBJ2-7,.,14,CASTSSGASYEQYF,TGTGCCAGCACCTCCTCAGGGGCCTCCTACGAGCAGTACTTC
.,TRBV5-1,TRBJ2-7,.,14,CASSLASPGDEQYF,TGCGCCAGCAGCTTGGCATCGCCAGGGGACGAGCAGTACTTC
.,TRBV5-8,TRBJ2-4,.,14,CASSFVSSKNIQYF,TGTGCCAGCAGCTTCGTTTCCTCCAAAAACATTCAGTACTTC
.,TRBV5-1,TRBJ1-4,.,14,CASSRSGVNEKLFF,TGCGCCAGCAGCAGGTCCGGGGTTAATGAAAAACTGTTTTTT
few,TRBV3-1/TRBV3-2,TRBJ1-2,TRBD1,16,CASSQETGGAWSGYTF,TGTGCCAGCAGCCAAGAAACAGGGGGGGCATGGAGCGGCTACACCTTC
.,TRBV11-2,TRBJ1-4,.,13,CASSLGTAEKLFF,TGTGCCAGCAGCTTAGGGACAGCTGAAAAACTGTTTTTT
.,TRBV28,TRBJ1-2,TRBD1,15,CASSLHGQGDYGYTF,TGTGCCAGCAGTCTACACGGACAGGGGGACTATGGCTACACCTTC
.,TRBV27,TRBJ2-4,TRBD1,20,CASSPSGTGGTWAAKNIQYF,TGTGCCAGCAGTCCCTCCGGGACAGGGGGCACATGGGCGGCCAAAAACATTCAGTACTTC
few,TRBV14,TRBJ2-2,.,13,CASSQDLEGELFF,TGTGCCAGCAGCCAAGATCTTGAGGGGGAGCTGTTTTTT
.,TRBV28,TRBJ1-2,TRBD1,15,CASSSGGTAGYGYTF,TGTGCCAGCAGTTCCGGCGGGACAGCCGGCTATGGCTACACCTTC
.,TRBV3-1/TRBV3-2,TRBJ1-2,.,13,CASSQGGQVLLHF,TGTGCCAGCAGCCAAGGCGGGCAGGTTCTCCTACACTTC
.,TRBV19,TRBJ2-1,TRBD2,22,CASSIGTGRLAGGPLRYNEQFF,TGTGCCAGTAGTATAGGTACCGGTAGACTAGCGGGAGGCCCCCTCCGGTACAATGAGCAGTTCTTC
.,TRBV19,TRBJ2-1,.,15,CASSIGQPPYNEQFF,TGTGCCAGTAGTATAGGACAGCCGCCCTACAATGAGCAGTTCTTC
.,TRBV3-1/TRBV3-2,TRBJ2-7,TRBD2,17,CASSQGPGLAGPYEQYF,TGTGCCAGCAGCCAAGGTCCCGGACTAGCGGGGCCATACGAGCAGTACTTC
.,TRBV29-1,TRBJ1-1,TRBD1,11,CSVGDRGGAFF,TGCAGCGTTGGGGACAGAGGTGGGGCTTTCTTT
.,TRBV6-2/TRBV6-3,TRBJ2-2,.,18,CASSYGTQRTANTGELFF,TGTGCCAGCAGTTATGGTACGCAGCGGACCGCGAACACCGGGGAGCTGTTTTTT
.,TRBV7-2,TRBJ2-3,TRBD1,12,CASSVDRGKQYF,TGTGCCAGCAGCGTGGACAGGGGGAAGCAGTATTTT
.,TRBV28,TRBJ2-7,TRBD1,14,CASTKSGGGYEQYF,TGTGCCAGCACTAAGTCAGGGGGTGGCTACGAGCAGTACTTC
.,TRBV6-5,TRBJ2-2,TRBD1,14,CASRPGQGYGELFF,TGTGCCAGCAGGCCCGGACAGGGTTACGGGGAGCTGTTTTTT
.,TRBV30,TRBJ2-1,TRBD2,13,CAFQRGSYNEQFF,TGTGCCTTTCAGCGGGGCTCCTACAATGAGCAGTTCTTC
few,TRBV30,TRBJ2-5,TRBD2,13,CAWSVIAGETQYF,TGTGCCTGGAGTGTAATAGCGGGGGAGACCCAGTACTTC
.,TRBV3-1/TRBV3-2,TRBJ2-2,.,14,CASSQEIRAGELFF,TGTGCCAGCAGCCAAGAAATTAGAGCCGGGGAGCTGTTTTTT
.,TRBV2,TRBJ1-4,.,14,CASRTRLSNEKLFF,TGTGCCAGCAGGACTAGATTGTCTAATGAAAAACTGTTTTTT
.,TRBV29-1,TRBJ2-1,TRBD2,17,CSVGRLAGGWFNNEQFF,TGCAGCGTTGGCCGACTAGCGGGAGGGTGGTTCAACAATGAGCAGTTCTTC
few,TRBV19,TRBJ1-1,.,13,CASRTTVNTEAFF,TGTGCCAGTAGAACCACAGTGAACACTGAAGCTTTCTTT
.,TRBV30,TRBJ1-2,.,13,CAWSVIQGHGYTF,TGTGCCTGGAGTGTCATCCAGGGGCATGGCTACACCTTC
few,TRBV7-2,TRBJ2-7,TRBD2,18,CASSLKGTSGTSSYEQYF,TGTGCCAGCAGCTTAAAGGGGACTAGCGGGACCAGCTCCTACGAGCAGTACTTC
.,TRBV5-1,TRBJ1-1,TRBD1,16,CASSLAGQAMNTEAFF,TGCGCCAGCAGCCTAGCGGGACAGGCCATGAACACTGAAGCTTTCTTT